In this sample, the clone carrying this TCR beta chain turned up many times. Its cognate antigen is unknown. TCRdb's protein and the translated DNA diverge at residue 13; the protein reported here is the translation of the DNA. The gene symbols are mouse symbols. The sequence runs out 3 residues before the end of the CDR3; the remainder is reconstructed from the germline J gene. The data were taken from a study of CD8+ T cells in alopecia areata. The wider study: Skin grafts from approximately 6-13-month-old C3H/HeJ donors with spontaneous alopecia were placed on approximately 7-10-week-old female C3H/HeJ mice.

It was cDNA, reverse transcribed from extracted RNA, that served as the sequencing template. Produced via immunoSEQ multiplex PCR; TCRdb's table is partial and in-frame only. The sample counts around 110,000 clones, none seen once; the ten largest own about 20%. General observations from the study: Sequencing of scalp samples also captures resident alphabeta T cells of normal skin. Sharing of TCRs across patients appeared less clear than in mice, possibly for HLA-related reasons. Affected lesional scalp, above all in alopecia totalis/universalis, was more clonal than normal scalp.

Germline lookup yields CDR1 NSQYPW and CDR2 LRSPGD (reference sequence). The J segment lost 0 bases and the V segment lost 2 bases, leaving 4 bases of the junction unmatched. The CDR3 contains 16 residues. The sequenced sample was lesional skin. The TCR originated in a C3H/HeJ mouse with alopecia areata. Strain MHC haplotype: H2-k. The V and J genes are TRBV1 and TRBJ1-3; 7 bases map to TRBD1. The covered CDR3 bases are TGCACCTGCAGTGCAAAAAGGGACAGTTCTGGAAATACG. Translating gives CTCSAKRDSSGNT. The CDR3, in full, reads CTCSAKRDSSGNTLYF.